This is a list of T cell receptor beta chains from one sample in a study of beta chain features in type 1 diabetes. Repertoires were generated with immunoSEQ multiplex PCR, while TCRdb's copy carries only in-frame clones and drops some. The profile covers 600,000 to 700,000 clones, with roughly 12% appearing a single time and around 0.12% taken by the ten largest. The sequenced material came from naive CD4+ T cells from blood. Receptors were obtained from a man aged 25-40 years with type 1 diabetes. Both conserved end residues are part of each CDR3. The order of the fields is V gene, clone size, D gene, J gene, CDR3 protein, CDR3 DNA. The D gene is left open where the match is weak. Not every row has a clone size; where given, it reads once, few, many or a size class.

TRBV10-3	-	-	TRBJ2-5	CAISELPSGRQETQYF	TGTGCCATCAGTGAGCTCCCTTCTGGGAGGCAAGAGACCCAGTACTTC
TRBV11-2	few	TRBD1	TRBJ2-1	CASSFRDRVNEQFF	TGTGCCAGCAGCTTCCGGGACAGGGTAAATGAGCAGTTCTTC
TRBV7-9	-	TRBD2	TRBJ2-1	CASSLGLANEQFF	TGTGCCAGCAGCCTCGGACTAGCGAATGAGCAGTTCTTC
TRBV4-2	few	-	TRBJ2-5	CASSQGWEETQYF	TGTGCCAGCAGCCAAGGATGGGAAGAGACCCAGTACTTC
TRBV6-5	-	-	TRBJ2-3	CASSYGHTYGDTQYF	TGTGCCAGCAGTTACGGACACACCTATGGAGATACGCAGTATTTT
TRBV6-1	-	-	TRBJ1-1	CASTELGNTEAFF	TGTGCCAGCACCGAATTAGGAAACACTGAAGCTTTCTTT
TRBV5-4	few	-	TRBJ1-6	CASSLDGTGANNSPLHF	TGTGCCAGCAGCTTGGACGGTACAGGAGCTAATAATTCACCCCTCCACTTT
TRBV27	-	-	TRBJ1-2	CASSRQGDTGYTF	TGTGCCAGCAGTCGGCAGGGTGACACCGGCTACACCTTC
TRBV4-3	few	-	TRBJ1-4	CASSYQAGPNEKLFF	TGCGCCAGCAGCTATCAAGCGGGCCCTAATGAAAAACTGTTTTTT
TRBV5-1	few	TRBD1	TRBJ2-7	CASSKGDRVTYEQYF	TGCGCCAGCAGCAAGGGGGACAGGGTCACCTACGAGCAGTACTTC
TRBV14	-	-	TRBJ1-1	CASSQVLGGNTEAFF	TGTGCCAGCAGCCAAGTGCTTGGGGGTAACACTGAAGCTTTCTTT
TRBV28	few	-	TRBJ2-7	CASATNQGSYEQYF	TGTGCCAGCGCCACGAACCAGGGAAGCTACGAGCAGTACTTC
TRBV18	-	-	TRBJ2-1	CASSPGSYNEQFF	TGTGCCAGCTCACCCGGGAGCTACAATGAGCAGTTCTTC
TRBV6-5	-	TRBD2	TRBJ2-2	CASKGLSTGELFF	TGTGCCAGCAAGGGACTAAGCACCGGGGAGCTGTTTTTT
TRBV9	-	TRBD2	TRBJ2-6	CASSPPRSGGLAGANVLTF	TGTGCCAGCAGCCCACCCCGCTCGGGGGGGCTAGCTGGGGCCAACGTCCTGACTTTC
TRBV7-6	few	-	TRBJ2-3	CASSFTPGNTDTQYF	TGTGCCAGCAGCTTTACACCGGGGAACACAGATACGCAGTATTTT
TRBV5-1	few	-	TRBJ2-3	CASSLIVTDTQYF	TGCGCCAGCAGCTTGATAGTAACAGATACGCAGTATTTT
TRBV7-2	-	-	TRBJ2-5	CASSLSFETQYF	TGTGCCAGCAGCTTAAGTTTTGAGACCCAGTACTTC
TRBV5-1	few	-	TRBJ1-2	CASSLEIGVYGYTF	TGCGCCAGCAGCTTGGAAATTGGGGTCTATGGCTACACCTTC
TRBV9	-	-	TRBJ2-3	CASSVVNGPGDTQYF	TGTGCCAGCAGCGTAGTCAACGGGCCGGGAGATACGCAGTATTTT
TRBV12-5	few	-	TRBJ2-1	CASGLGSLGQFF	TGTGCTAGTGGTTTGGGGTCTCTCGGGCAGTTCTTC
TRBV14	-	-	TRBJ1-3	CASSPETGNTIYF	TGTGCCAGCAGCCCAGAAACTGGAAACACCATATATTTT
TRBV30	few	-	TRBJ2-5	CAWRLGLSEQYF	TGTGCCTGGAGACTGGGGTTAAGTGAGCAGTACTTC
TRBV5-1	-	-	TRBJ2-5	CASSFFTGTQETQYF	TGCGCCAGCAGCTTCTTCACGGGAACTCAAGAGACCCAGTACTTC
TRBV27	-	-	TRBJ1-2	CASSFGQYYGYTF	TGTGCCAGCAGTTTTGGCCAGTACTATGGCTACACCTTC
TRBV5-4	few	TRBD1	TRBJ2-7	CASSLEQGESYEQYF	TGTGCCAGCAGCTTGGAACAGGGGGAATCCTACGAGCAGTACTTC
TRBV10-3	few	TRBD1	TRBJ1-6	CAISGPGQSPQGRSPLHF	TGTGCCATCAGTGGACCGGGACAGTCCCCTCAGGGGAGATCACCCCTCCACTTT
TRBV19	few	-	TRBJ1-5	CASNWLSNQPQHF	TGTGCCAGTAATTGGTTAAGCAATCAGCCCCAGCATTTT
TRBV30	-	-	TRBJ1-2	CAWTMNYGYTF	TGTGCCTGGACCATGAACTATGGCTACACCTTC
TRBV18	few	-	TRBJ2-1	CASSPLGYNEQFF	TGTGCCAGCTCACCCCTAGGGTACAATGAGCAGTTCTTC
TRBV4-1	-	TRBD2	TRBJ2-1	CASSTHPSGTTLNEQFF	TGCGCCAGCAGCACTCATCCTTCCGGGACTACCTTAAATGAGCAGTTCTTC
TRBV10-3	few	-	TRBJ1-2	CAISPGQNYGYTF	TGTGCCATCAGTCCGGGACAAAACTATGGCTACACCTTC
TRBV18	-	-	TRBJ1-5	CASSGQGDSNQPQHF	TGTGCCAGCTCGGGGCAGGGTGACAGCAATCAGCCCCAGCATTTT
TRBV10-3	few	TRBD1	TRBJ1-1	CAISENTGQGVENTEAFF	TGTGCCATCAGTGAAAATACGGGACAGGGGGTGGAGAACACTGAAGCTTTCTTT
TRBV6-5	-	-	TRBJ2-1	CASTQRGYNEQFF	TGTGCCAGCACCCAGAGGGGGTACAATGAGCAGTTCTTC
TRBV11-1	few	TRBD1	TRBJ2-1	CASSSGTGVRGIYNEQFF	TGTGCCAGCAGCTCCGGGACAGGGGTTAGAGGGATCTACAATGAGCAGTTCTTC
TRBV5-8	few	-	TRBJ1-5	CASSLFSNQPQHF	TGTGCCAGCAGCTTGTTCTCGAATCAGCCCCAGCATTTT
TRBV2	few	TRBD1	TRBJ1-2	CASSQTGGGYTF	TGTGCCAGCAGTCAGACAGGGGGTGGCTACACCTTC
TRBV30	-	-	TRBJ1-4	CAWTPGGTNEKLFF	TGTGCCTGGACCCCCGGGGGAACTAATGAAAAACTGTTTTTT
TRBV9	-	-	TRBJ2-5	CASSLGQTIQETQYF	TGTGCCAGCAGCTTAGGACAGACCATCCAAGAGACCCAGTACTTC
TRBV5-1	-	-	TRBJ2-7	CASRLSDVTYEQYF	TGCGCCAGCAGACTAAGCGACGTGACCTACGAGCAGTACTTC
TRBV19	-	-	TRBJ1-4	CASSTGRRLEKLFF	TGTGCCAGTAGTACCGGACGGAGGTTAGAAAAACTGTTTTTT
TRBV7-2	many	TRBD1	TRBJ2-4	CASNLGTAKNIQYF	TGTGCCAGCAATCTCGGGACAGCAAAAAACATTCAGTACTTC
TRBV11-3	-	-	TRBJ1-2	CASSSSRPWDAANYGYTF	TGTGCCAGCAGCTCATCACGCCCCTGGGACGCAGCTAACTATGGCTACACCTTC
TRBV6-5	few	TRBD1	TRBJ1-6	CATRQGSYNSPLHF	TGTGCCACCCGACAGGGCTCCTATAATTCACCCCTCCACTTT
TRBV14	-	-	TRBJ1-5	CASSQDGVSNQPQHF	TGTGCCAGCAGCCAAGACGGGGTTAGCAATCAGCCCCAGCATTTT
TRBV5-4	few	-	TRBJ2-5	CASSLVGKETQYF	TGTGCCAGCAGCTTGGTCGGGAAAGAGACCCAGTACTTC
TRBV11-2	-	TRBD1	TRBJ1-2	CASSSPGTGNYGYTF	TGTGCCAGCAGCTCCCCCGGGACAGGGAACTATGGCTACACCTTC
TRBV9	-	-	TRBJ1-2	CASSEDLYNYGYTF	TGTGCCAGCAGCGAGGACCTTTATAACTATGGCTACACCTTC
TRBV2	few	-	TRBJ1-2	CASSALQKNYGYTF	TGTGCCAGCAGCGCCCTTCAGAAGAACTATGGCTACACCTTC
TRBV15	-	-	TRBJ1-5	CATSKLGSFRNLGNQPQHF	TGTGCCACCAGCAAGCTAGGGAGTTTCAGGAATCTGGGTAATCAGCCCCAGCATTTT
TRBV5-6	few	TRBD2	TRBJ2-1	CASGLAGVGYNEQFF	TGTGCCAGTGGGCTAGCGGGGGTTGGCTACAATGAGCAGTTCTTC
TRBV7-8	-	TRBD1	TRBJ2-7	CASLPGQGFYEQYF	TGTGCCAGTTTACCGGGACAGGGGTTCTACGAGCAGTACTTC
TRBV5-4	-	TRBD1	TRBJ1-4	CASSLDQGQGDEKLFF	TGTGCCAGCAGCTTGGATCAGGGACAGGGTGATGAAAAACTGTTTTTT
TRBV5-1	few	TRBD1	TRBJ1-2	CASSKGQGNYGYTF	TGCGCCAGCAGCAAGGGACAGGGTAACTATGGCTACACCTTC
TRBV7-2	once	-	TRBJ1-4	CASSSNLREELFF	TGTGCCAGCAGCTCTAATCTTCGGGAGGAACTGTTTTTT
TRBV6-1	-	-	TRBJ1-3	CASSDRLTGGGNTIYF	TGTGCCAGCAGTGACAGGCTTACTGGAGGTGGAAACACCATATATTTT
TRBV9	few	-	TRBJ1-2	CASSPMMGNYGYTF	TGTGCCAGCAGCCCGATGATGGGGAACTATGGCTACACCTTC
TRBV6-5	-	TRBD2	TRBJ2-1	CASSFSGGAADEQFF	TGTGCCAGCAGCTTTAGCGGGGGGGCCGCGGATGAGCAGTTCTTC
TRBV7-8	-	-	TRBJ2-3	CASSPWRQVGRSGTDTQYF	TGTGCCAGCAGCCCGTGGAGGCAGGTGGGGCGGAGTGGCACAGATACGCAGTATTTT